This T cell receptor beta chain was profiled in a study of T cell responses to AZD1222 COVID-19 vaccine. The study, taken as a whole, reports: The donors showed a predominance of white British ancestry and of females, with possible underestimation of clonal diversity.

TCRdb keeps only in-frame clones here, not all; method: immunoSEQ multiplex PCR. The sample yields tens of thousands of clones, 80% to 90% seen once. Of note for this clone: No antigen is known for it.

CDR3 length: 17 amino acids. Germline assignment: CDR1 SGHVS and CDR2 FQNEAQ. V lost 3 bases, J lost 2 bases, and 9 bases stayed unmatched. The chain employs TRBV7-8 and TRBJ2-5; 10 bases match TRBD2. This clonotype was sampled from an adult in good health. The sample consisted of peripheral blood, taken on day 0 of AZD1222 vaccination. The CDR3 bases are TGTGCCAGCAGCTTGATAACCCTAGCGGGAGCACAAGAGACCCAGTACTTC. Protein sequence: CASSLITLAGAQETQYF.